Included here is one T cell receptor (beta chain) sequence, with context. The entry originates in a study of blood T cell repertoires in COVID-19. Looking at the study overall: Acute-phase and convalescent COVID-19 samples originated in the United States, Italy and Spain. The analysed material was cDNA or gDNA that came from T cells, B-cell-depleted T cells, or PBMCs.

How the authors handled the data: Reference gene primer amplification gave nucleated cell count estimates. Sequencing was performed with immunoSEQ multiplex PCR; in TCRdb, only in-frame clones are kept and a portion is missing. The D gene and trimming were derived from the DNA, and the V and J assignments and clone size from that table. The sample shows 70,000 or so clones, around 80% of them seen only once. V lost 4 bases, J lost 0 bases, and 11 bases lay in between. This CDR3 has 15 amino acids. Germline V gives CDR1 SNHLY, CDR2 FYNNEI. The sequence was collected from a woman older than 75 with acute or convalescent COVID-19. Sequenced sample: peripheral blood. The chain recombines TRBV2 with TRBJ2-3; D gene ambiguous. As DNA, the CDR3 is TGTGCCAGCAGTGTGACACCCTCTAGCACAGATACGCAGTATTTT. Translating it yields CASSVTPSSTDTQYF.